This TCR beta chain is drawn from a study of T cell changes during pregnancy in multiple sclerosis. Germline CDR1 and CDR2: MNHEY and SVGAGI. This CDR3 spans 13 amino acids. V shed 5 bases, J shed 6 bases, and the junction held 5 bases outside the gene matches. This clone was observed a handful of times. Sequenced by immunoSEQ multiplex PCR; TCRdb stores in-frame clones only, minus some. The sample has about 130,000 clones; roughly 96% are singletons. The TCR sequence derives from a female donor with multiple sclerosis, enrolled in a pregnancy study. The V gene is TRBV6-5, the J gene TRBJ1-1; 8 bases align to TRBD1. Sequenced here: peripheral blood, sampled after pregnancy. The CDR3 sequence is CASSPWTGPEAFF. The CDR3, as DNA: TGTGCCAGCAGTCCCTGGACAGGGCCTGAAGCTTTCTTT.